The 21 T cell receptor beta chains below were found in one sample sequenced in a study of blood T cell repertoires in COVID-19. Repertoires were generated with immunoSEQ multiplex PCR, while TCRdb's copy carries only in-frame clones and drops some. Among some 45,000 clones listed, 80% to 95% were seen once. The sequenced material came from peripheral blood. The receptors were sampled from a human donor in a cohort sampled during active COVID-19.

The chain has TRBV19 and TRBJ1-5; D ambiguous. Germline V lookup: CDR1 LNHDA, CDR2 SQIVND (reference sequence). V was trimmed by 6 bases and J by 4 bases, leaving 16 bases between them. The CDR3 is made up of 15 amino acids. CDR3 loop: CASSLTPPRNQPQHF. Here the CDR3 DNA reads TGTGCCAGTAGCCTTACACCACCCAGGAATCAGCCCCAGCATTTT.

The CDR3 reads CASSLGWTGNSPLHF. As DNA, the CDR3 is TGTGCCAGCAGTTTAGGGTGGACAGGAAATTCACCCCTCCACTTT. The rearrangement joins TRBV27 to TRBJ1-6, with TRBD1 matching 7 bases. The CDR3 runs 15 residues. CDR1 and CDR2 (germline): MNHEY, SMNVEV (reference sequence). Trimming removed 2 bases from V and 7 bases from J; junction bases left unmatched: 5.

The J gene is TRBJ2-5, the V gene TRBV6-5; D may be TRBD2 (5 bases). This CDR3 has 12 residues. From germline, CDR1 is MNHEY and CDR2 SVGAGI. The V gene lost 7 bases and the J gene lost 6 bases, with 12 bases spanning the gap. Written as DNA, the CDR3 is TGTGCCAGCAAGTCGGGATTGAAGACCCAGTACTTC. It specifies CASKSGLKTQYF.

This chain uses TRBV6-5 with TRBJ2-1; D gene unclear. Germline CDR1 is MNHEY and CDR2 is SVGAGI. V was cut by 5 bases and J by 7 bases, with 9 bases left in between. CDR3 length: 12 residues. The CDR3 reads CASSILQNEQFF. The CDR3 nucleotides read TGTGCCAGCAGTATTTTGCAGAATGAGCAGTTCTTC.

This chain uses TRBV9 with TRBJ1-5; D is ambiguous. The CDR3 is made up of 13 amino acids. V was cut by 3 bases and J by 7 bases, with 11 bases left in between. Germline V gene lookup returns CDR1 SGDLS and CDR2 YYNGEE. CDR3 bases: TGTGCCAGCAGCGAAGGAGATAGACAGCCCCAGCATTTT. Protein product: CASSEGDRQPQHF.

The V gene is TRBV9, the J gene TRBJ2-1, with D maybe TRBD2 (6 bases). Germline V CDR1 and CDR2: SGDLS, YYNGEE. The V and J ends lost 4 bases and 7 bases respectively, with 15 bases between them. The CDR3 is 14 amino acids. The CDR3: CASSLGGGMNEQFF. The DNA for the CDR3 is TGTGCCAGCAGCCTCGGTGGGGGGATGAATGAGCAGTTCTTC.

This clone was counted once. This chain uses TRBV27 with TRBJ1-5; 8 bases map to TRBD1. This CDR3 region has 16 residues. Germline-derived CDR1 and CDR2 are MNHEY and SMNVEV (reference sequence). J lost 3 bases, V lost 4 bases, and 8 bases had no gene match. DNA of the CDR3: TGTGCCAGCAGTTCCCGGACAGGGAAAAACAATCAGCCCCAGCATTTT. As protein: CASSSRTGKNNQPQHF.

The genes are TRBV23-1 and TRBJ2-7, with 8 bases fitting TRBD2. TRBV23-1 is identified as an open reading frame with a role that is uncertain. The CDR3 is 14 residues long. The V and J ends lost 9 bases and 0 bases, in that order; junction bases with no gene match: 7. The CDR3 nucleotides read TGCGCCAGTGTTAGCGGGGCCCTCTCCTACGAGCAGTACTTC. Translation: CASVSGALSYEQYF.

The chain joins TRBV10-1 to TRBJ2-7; D is unresolved. The V gene lost 4 bases and the J gene lost 0 bases, with 7 bases spanning the gap. Germline CDR1 is WNHNN and CDR2 is SYGVQD (reference sequence). CDR3 size: 13 residues. The CDR3 bases are TGCGCCAGCAGTGTCTCTCCCTCCTACGAGCAGTACTTC. Translation gives CASSVSPSYEQYF.

The rearrangement uses TRBV27 and TRBJ1-2; D perhaps matches TRBD1 (5 bases). The CDR3 runs 14 residues. CDR1 MNHEY and CDR2 SMNVEV come from the germline V gene (reference sequence). V dropped 2 bases and J dropped 6 bases, with 13 bases sitting between them. The CDR3 loop is CASSLQGSRDGYTF. The CDR3 bases are TGTGCCAGCAGTTTACAGGGAAGTCGAGATGGCTACACCTTC.

V is TRBV9 and J is TRBJ2-6, with D possibly matching TRBD1 (6 bases). The V gene lost 4 bases and the J gene lost 0 bases, with 11 bases spanning the gap. The germline gives CDR1 SGDLS, CDR2 YYNGEE. The CDR3 runs to 16 residues. This chain's CDR3 is CASSPQGGSGANVLTF. CDR3 coding DNA: TGTGCCAGCAGCCCCCAAGGGGGCTCTGGGGCCAACGTCCTGACTTTC.

This rearrangement joins TRBV3-1 (or the pseudogene TRBV3-2) to TRBJ1-6, with a weak D call TRBD1 (5 bases). Germline CDR1 LGHDT, CDR2 YNNKEL (reference sequence). The CDR3 extends over 14 amino acids. Trimming removed 4 bases at V and 10 bases at J, with 14 bases between. CDR3 residues: CASSPQGNESPLHF. DNA for the CDR3: TGTGCCAGCAGCCCCCAGGGAAACGAGTCACCCCTCCACTTT.

The V call is TRBV5-6, the J call TRBJ1-2; tentatively, D is TRBD1 (5 bases). Germline V gene sequence: CDR1 SGHDT, CDR2 YYEEEE. The CDR3 runs 16 residues. V lost 3 bases and J 3 bases, leaving 18 bases between the germline ends. CDR3: CASSWRGLKRDYGYTF. Written as DNA, the CDR3 is TGTGCCAGCAGCTGGAGGGGCCTAAAGAGGGACTATGGCTACACCTTC.

The V gene is TRBV24-1, the J gene TRBJ2-3; possible D gene TRBD2, 5 bases. Trimming stripped 5 bases from V and 1 base from J, with 18 bases between. The length of the CDR3 is 17 residues. CDR1 KGHDR and CDR2 SFDVKD come from the germline V gene. The CDR3 here is CATSGSYSARGTDTQYF. CDR3 in DNA: TGTGCCACCAGTGGTTCGTACTCGGCGCGGGGCACAGATACGCAGTATTTT.

This clone turned up a few times. J is TRBJ2-3 and V is TRBV6-2 or TRBV6-3, with D unresolved. CDR1 and CDR2 from the germline V gene are MNHEY and SVGEGT. The CDR3 is 12 residues long. V gave up 6 bases and J gave up 5 bases, with 9 bases separating them. CDR3 protein: CASSSQQDTQYF. The CDR3 DNA reads as TGTGCCAGCAGCTCACAGCAAGATACGCAGTATTTT.

This clone was observed a single time. V usage is TRBV5-6 and J usage is TRBJ2-5; 9 bases line up with TRBD2. Germline values: CDR1 SGHDT, CDR2 YYEEEE. After removal of 3 bases from V and 4 bases from J, the junction contained 10 bases not matched to a gene. CDR3 length: 16 residues. The CDR3 region is CASSSAGGGLIETQYF. CDR3 DNA sequence: TGTGCCAGCAGCTCAGCGGGGGGAGGTTTGATAGAGACCCAGTACTTC.

This chain uses TRBV9 with TRBJ2-7, with TRBD1 identical over 11 bases. The CDR3 contains 16 residues. Per germline, CDR1 SGDLS and CDR2 YYNGEE. The junction had 4 bases not matched to a gene; V was cut back by 0 bases and J by 2 bases. The CDR3 DNA reads TGTGCCAGCAGCGTAGGGGACAGGGGGGCAGCCTACGAGCAGTACTTC. This sequence encodes CASSVGDRGAAYEQYF.

The rearrangement links TRBV6-6 to TRBJ1-5; a possible D gene is TRBD1 (6 bases). Trimming removed 9 bases from V and 5 bases from J, with 20 bases in between. Germline V lookup: CDR1 MNHNY, CDR2 SVGAGI (reference sequence). The CDR3 spans 15 residues. CDR3 amino acids: CASHDHQGFDQPQHF. The DNA for the CDR3 is TGTGCCAGTCATGACCACCAGGGGTTCGATCAGCCCCAGCATTTT.

The chain joins TRBV6-5 to TRBJ2-2; possibly TRBD1 for D (6 bases). CDR1 MNHEY and CDR2 SVGAGI come from the germline V gene. Trimming stripped 8 bases from V and 1 base from J, with 14 bases between. The CDR3 extends over 15 amino acids. The CDR3 coding sequence is TGTGCCAGCGAGATGGGACAAATGAACACCGGGGAGCTGTTTTTT. Translation: CASEMGQMNTGELFF.

The chain carries TRBV10-1 and TRBJ2-1; 14 nucleotides line up with TRBD2. This CDR3 is 15 amino acids long. Per germline, CDR1 WNHNN and CDR2 SYGVQD (reference sequence). J was trimmed by 11 bases and V by 4 bases; bases with no gene match: 7. CDR3 residues: CASSGTSGGPEKQFF. The CDR3, as DNA: TGCGCCAGCAGTGGGACTAGCGGGGGGCCAGAGAAGCAGTTCTTC.

This chain links TRBV4-3 with TRBJ1-1; D remains unclear. The V end was cut by 5 bases, the J end by 5 bases, with 12 bases between. Germline values: CDR1 LGHNA, CDR2 YSLEER. This CDR3 region has 13 residues. This CDR3 reads CASSVTYKTEAFF. DNA of the CDR3: TGCGCCAGCAGCGTAACTTATAAGACTGAAGCTTTCTTT.